The clone carrying this T cell receptor (beta chain) has just one count. The assay was immunoSEQ multiplex PCR, and TCRdb's table has in-frame clones only and misses some. The top ten clones hold less than 9.5% of a sample with about 200,000 clones, about 80% of them seen once. The data originate from a study of blood T cell repertoires in COVID-19. The wider study: The study drew acute and convalescent COVID-19 samples from the United States, Italy and Spain.

Seattle cases were enrolled at active infection and followed longitudinally. The clonotype originates from a woman aged 55 to 70 with COVID-19, enrolled during active disease. Sequenced sample: peripheral blood.

The CDR3 DNA reads as TGTGCCAGCAGTTACGACAGGACTCGGAACACTGAAGCTTTCTTT. Protein: CASSYDRTRNTEAFF. J is TRBJ1-1 and V is TRBV5-6, with a tentative D call TRBD1 (6 bases). Looked up from germline, CDR1 is SGHDT and CDR2 is YYEEEE. V was cut by 5 bases and J by 1 base, with 15 bases left in between. This CDR3 has 15 residues.